This T cell receptor beta chain stems from a study of regulatory T cells in long-lasting Graves disease (dated by TCRdb to about 2021). Study-level background: Antithyroid drugs had been taken for less than 3 months by newly diagnosed Graves' disease patients. Persistent Graves' disease patients were compared with newly diagnosed Graves' disease patients by peripheral blood TCR sequencing and RNA sequencing. The study took place in China and was registered as a clinical trial. TCR sequencing covered around 13 persistent and around 20 newly diagnosed Graves' disease patients, some 35 samples in total.

Taken with the paper, the label for time point translates to: newly diagnosed GD, antithyroid drugs for less than 3 months. RNA was extracted from PBMCs in TRIzol for both TCR sequencing and RNA sequencing. The diagnosis of Graves' disease followed American Thyroid Association guidelines. Recruitment of patients was carried out at an endocrinology department in Xi'an, China. Each patient gave around 9 milliliters of peripheral blood, collected in an EDTA anticoagulant tube. Ficoll Paque Plus density gradient separation was used to isolate PBMCs, and no further T cell sorting was done. An Agilent 2100 Bioanalyzer and agarose gel were used to check RNA quality, and a NanoDrop 2000 was used to measure RNA concentration. This clonotype appeared a few times. Its binding antigen is unknown. Base qualities are not recorded, but no much larger clone differs from it by a single base. Results the study describes overall, beyond this receptor: A larger number of public clonotypes was shared among persistent patients (over 2,500) than among newly diagnosed patients (roughly 980). The authors noted that the small sample size was a limitation that may lower accuracy. Only peripheral blood was studied, because thyroid tissue, the primary lesion, was inaccessible. Sequencing and analysis were limited to the TCR beta chain. Compared with newly diagnosed patients, persistent Graves' disease patients had lower TCR Shannon entropy and fewer highly expanded clones, which suggests clonal expansion.

The protocol used for the library was multiplex PCR. Instrument used: Illumina HiSeq 4000. CDR3 regions were amplified by Arm-PCR with iRepertoire HTBI primers to construct TCR beta libraries. Before sequencing, the PCR products went through gel purification. Per the authors' processing: Across samples, some 62 TRBV and around 15 TRBJ segments were identified and used for gene usage analysis of CDR3 amino acid clonotypes. Filtered high-quality paired reads were merged into contigs using COPE and FqMerger. BLAST was used to align contigs to IMGT TRBV, TRBD and TRBJ reference genes, with CDR3 defined following IMGT. Any clonotype with a frequency above 0.1% was classified as a highly expanded clone. Shannon entropy served as the measure of repertoire diversity, while the Gini coefficient captured V-J evenness. A clonotype was considered public if more than one individual shared it. The public reads were quality trimmed at Q25 with fastp and then assembled into clones with MiXCR by TCRdb, keeping productive beta chains. Rows with a matching CDR3 protein are joined into one entry that keeps the most common DNA and genes. The V and J calls come from TCRdb's annotation, not from the publication. The sample table holds over 500,000 distinct CDR3 sequences, of which 15% to 20% were seen once. Together, the top ten hold around 19% of the sample.

These data were likewise used in another study, on T cells in Graves' hyperthyroidism and ophthalmopathy. The second publication reports: A patient counted as having stable Graves' hyperthyroidism if no progression to ophthalmopathy occurred over 18 months of follow-up. Hyperthyroidism patients were aged 18 to 65 years and newly diagnosed, with disease duration of less than 2 months. Patients with uncontrolled infections, other autoimmune diseases, pregnancy or lactation were excluded. Diagnoses were based on clinical symptoms, serum thyroxine and TRAb, thyroid ultrasound and orbital computed tomography. The first round of RT-PCR for the TCR CDR3 was performed with the HTBI primer set and the Qiagen OneStep RT-PCR kit. Most expanded thyroid clonotypes (frequency above 0.001) were also detected in blood, a finding suggesting that blood repertoires may reflect thyroid immune responses. A model built on a 13 V-J signature distinguished ophthalmopathy from stable hyperthyroidism, reaching approximately 89% sensitivity and 81% to 83% specificity in cross-validation and 80%/75% in testing. In validation, the model predicted progression to ophthalmopathy a median of 6.5 months before onset, with approximately 71% sensitivity and 72.22% specificity. To identify distinguishing TCR V-J signatures, a discovery cohort of around 100 patients was used, comprising 40 to 45 with Graves' ophthalmopathy and some 60 with stable Graves' hyperthyroidism. Prospective prediction of ophthalmopathy was tested in an independent validation cohort of approximately 19 hyperthyroidism patients and around 16 patients who later progressed to ophthalmopathy. For training and testing, the 95 to 100 patients in the discovery cohort were randomly divided in a 7:3 ratio. In addition, the study compared T-cell repertoires in thyroid tissue and in blood from roughly 6 Graves' hyperthyroidism patients. Once sampling was done, hyperthyroidism patients were given methimazole at a starting dose of 30 mg daily, whereas ophthalmopathy patients were given high-dose intravenous methylprednisolone. A second multiplex PCR round built the libraries, followed by size selection and purification. Sequencing of the libraries was done on an Illumina HiSeq2000 using paired-end 100 bp reads. Raw data were processed with SOAPnuke, discarding reads with adapters, uncalled bases, mean Phred below 15, or no exact constant-primer or identifier match. COPE v1.2.5 was used to merge high-quality paired reads, and clonotypes were defined as unique nucleotide sequences. MiTCR v1.1 was used to align the clonotypes against IMGT TRBV, TRBD and TRBJ reference segments. The analysis included only V-J combinations with a frequency above 0.0001, which together covered more than 99% of the repertoires. The TCS score was defined as the ratio of F50 (clonal expansion) to E x V (chaos), calculated using BLOSUM62-based TCRdist between CDR3 peptides within each V-J. Welch's t-statistics and random forest reduced 450 to 600 V-J features to some 14, which were used in a naive Bayes classifier (R e1071). Sample size was not statistically predetermined, and investigators were not blinded to group allocation. The paper describes TCR Vbeta CDR3 sequencing of around 130 peripheral blood samples, made up of some 42 ophthalmopathy patients, over 70 hyperthyroidism patients and 17 progressor patients.

Sequenced material: peripheral blood mononuclear cells (PBMCs), taken at new diagnosis, from a patient treated with antithyroid drugs. This receptor was taken from a woman aged 25-40 years with Graves disease. Donor details come from another sample of the same person, matched by shared clones.

In nucleotide form, the sequence is TGTGCCAGCAGATGGGACTCTGGAAACACCATATATTTT. Its protein is CASRWDSGNTIYF. The chain employs TRBV3-1 and TRBJ1-3, with the D segment identity uncertain. CDR1 LGHDT and CDR2 YNNKEL are derived from the germline V gene (reference sequence). V is cut by 6 bases and J by 0 bases, and the space between the germline ends is 6 bases. From the cysteine through the phenylalanine, the CDR3 covers 13 amino acids. Left in the record is the CDR3 DNA by itself, 39 bases read in frame from the first base.